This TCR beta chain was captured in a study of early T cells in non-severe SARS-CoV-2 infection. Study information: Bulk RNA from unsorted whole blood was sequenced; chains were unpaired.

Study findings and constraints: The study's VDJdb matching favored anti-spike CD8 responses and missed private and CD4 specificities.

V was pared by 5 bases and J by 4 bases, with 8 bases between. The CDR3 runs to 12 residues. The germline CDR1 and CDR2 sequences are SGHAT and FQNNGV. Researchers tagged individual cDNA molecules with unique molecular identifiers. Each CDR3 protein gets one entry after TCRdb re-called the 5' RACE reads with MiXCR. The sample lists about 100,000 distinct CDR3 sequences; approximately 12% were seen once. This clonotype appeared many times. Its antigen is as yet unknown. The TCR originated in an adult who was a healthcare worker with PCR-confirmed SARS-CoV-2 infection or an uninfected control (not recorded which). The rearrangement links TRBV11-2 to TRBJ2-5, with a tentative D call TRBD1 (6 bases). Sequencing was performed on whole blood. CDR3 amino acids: CASSQGRETQYF. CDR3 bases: TGTGCCAGCAGCCAGGGGCGAGAGACCCAGTACTTC.